The 24 T cell receptor beta chains reported below all come from one sample, sequenced in a study of cytomegalovirus exposure and HLA in healthy donors (dated by TCRdb to about 2017). The library was obtained by the immunoSEQ multiplex PCR assay. For the multiplex PCR, a mixture combining 60 forward primers for TCR Vbeta segments and 13 reverse primers for TCR Jbeta segments was used. TCRdb provides this immuneACCESS table in a form limited to in-frame rearrangements. Some clones are lacking; in checked studies, under half of them reflect an unresolved V gene, and why the rest are absent is not known. The sample table contains some 180,000 clones; only one count was recorded for roughly 67% of them. The ten largest clones capture 5.4% of the sample. Sequencing was performed on PBMCs. The source of these receptors is a young woman in good health and CMV-seropositive.

This clone has a handful of counts. The genes are TRBV4-3 and TRBJ1-5; a possible D gene is TRBD1 (6 bases). The V end lost 0 bases, the J end lost 6 bases, and 12 bases lay between the germline ends. Germline assignment: CDR1 LGHNA and CDR2 YSLEER. The CDR3 is made up of 15 amino acids. The CDR3 region is CASSQDLRGGQPQHF. CDR3 sequence (DNA): TGCGCCAGCAGCCAAGATCTTAGGGGGGGTCAGCCCCAGCATTTT.

The rearrangement joins TRBV28 to TRBJ1-6; 7 nucleotides match TRBD1. Losses at the gene ends were 4 bases for V and 10 bases for J; bases not matched to a gene: 10. CDR1 MDHEN and CDR2 SYDVKM come from the germline V gene. The CDR3 consists of 15 residues. CDR3 nucleotide sequence: TGTGCCAGCAGTTCGGGGGGGCAGGGGGGGTCACCCCTCCACTTT. It is translated as CASSSGGQGGSPLHF. Supplemented by reference TRBV28 and TRBJ1-6, the full variable domain reads DVKVTQSSRYLVKRTGEKVFLECVQDMDHENMFWYRQDPGLGLRLIYFSYDVKMKEKGDIPEGYSVSREKKERFSLILESASTNQTSMYLCASSSGGQGGSPLHFGNGTRLTVT.

The V gene is TRBV5-5, the J gene TRBJ1-3; 9 bases agree with TRBD1. The V gene's germline CDR1 is SGHKS and CDR2 YYEKEE (reference sequence). This CDR3 has 15 amino acids. V lost 4 bases to trimming and J lost 8 bases; unmatched junction nucleotides: 10. CDR3 nucleotide sequence: TGTGCCAGCAGCCTACCCAAGGACAGGGGAGACACCATATATTTT. This gives the protein CASSLPKDRGDTIYF. Based on the CDR3 plus reference TRBV5-5 and TRBJ1-3, the full variable domain is DAGVTQSPTHLIKTRGQQVTLRCSPISGHKSVSWYQQVLGQGPQFIFQYYEKEERGRGNFPDRFSARQFPNYSSELNVNALLLGDSALYLCASSLPKDRGDTIYFGEGSWLTVV.

With regard to this clone: The germline gene is not matched at one end of the junction; a read error may be the cause. The CDR3 nucleotides read TGTGCCAGCAGTTTTGAATTAGGAAGGGGGCTGGGCTATGGCCACACCTTC. Protein sequence: CASSFELGRGLGYGHTF. The gene calls are TRBV5-4 and TRBJ1-2; 7 positions agree with TRBD1. The CDR3 covers 17 residues. Germline V lookup: CDR1 SGHNT, CDR2 YYREEE (reference sequence). Full variable domain (rest looked up from reference TRBV5-4 and TRBJ1-2): ETGVTQSPTHLIKTRGQQVTLRCSSQSGHNTVSWYQQALGQGPQFIFQYYREEENGRGNFPPRFSGLQFPNYSSELNVNALELDDSALYLCASSFELGRGLGYGHTFGSGTRLTVV.

V and J are TRBV6-6 and TRBJ1-6; 9 bases fit TRBD1. Germline V gene lookup returns CDR1 MNHNY and CDR2 SVGAGI (reference sequence). There are 16 residues in the CDR3. V was pared by 6 bases and J by 1 base, with 4 bases of the junction left unmatched. The DNA of the CDR3 is TGTGCCAGCAGCCTCGGACAGGGGTCCTATAATTCACCCCTCCACTTT. Its protein is CASSLGQGSYNSPLHF.

The rearrangement uses TRBV30 and TRBJ2-4; 7 nucleotides match TRBD2. Germline CDR1 is GTSNPN and CDR2 is SVGIG (reference sequence). Germline trimming cut 4 bases from V and 3 bases from J; bases unmatched to any gene: 12. The CDR3 totals 16 residues. The CDR3 reads CAWTPGWGRGKNIQYF. The CDR3 DNA follows: TGTGCCTGGACCCCCGGTTGGGGGAGGGGCAAAAACATTCAGTACTTC.

The CDR3 DNA reads as TGTGCCAGCAGCCCAATGGAGGGAGGTAGGAACACTGAAGCTTTCTTT. It is translated as CASSPMEGGRNTEAFF. J is TRBJ1-1 and V is TRBV9; D unresolved. From germline, CDR1 is SGDLS and CDR2 YYNGEE. CDR3 length: 16 residues. V was cut by 4 bases and J by 1 base, with 17 bases left in between. Filled out from reference TRBV9 and TRBJ1-1, the complete variable domain reads DSGVTQTPKHLITATGQRVTLRCSPRSGDLSVYWYQQSLDQGLQFLIQYYNGEERAKGNILERFSAQQFPDLHSELNLSSLELGDSALYFCASSPMEGGRNTEAFFGQGTRLTVV.

This sequence joins TRBV7-9 and TRBJ1-6, with D perhaps matching TRBD1 (6 bases). Germline CDR1 SEHNR, CDR2 FQNEAQ (reference sequence). Trimming removed 5 bases from V and 0 bases from J, with 17 bases in between. The CDR3 has 18 residues. This CDR3 reads CASSLKLGASSYNSPLHF. For the CDR3, the DNA is TGTGCCAGCAGCCTTAAGCTGGGGGCGAGCTCCTATAATTCACCCCTCCACTTT.

The rearrangement links TRBV7-3 to TRBJ2-3; TRBD2 agrees at 12 bases. Germline V gene sequence: CDR1 SGHTA, CDR2 FQGTGA. The CDR3 extends over 15 amino acids. V was pared by 5 bases and J by 4 bases, with 4 bases of the junction left unmatched. The CDR3 is CASSPGLAGADTQYF. The CDR3 nucleotides are TGTGCCAGCAGCCCGGGACTAGCGGGCGCAGATACGCAGTATTTT.

The rearrangement joins TRBV4-3 to TRBJ2-5, with 9 nucleotides matching TRBD2. CDR3 length: 15 amino acids. The junction had 8 bases not matched to a gene; V was cut back by 4 bases and J by 5 bases. Germline V gene data show CDR1 as LGHNA and CDR2 as YSLEER. The CDR3 protein is CASSLAGATPETQYF. The CDR3 region has the DNA TGCGCCAGCAGCCTAGCGGGGGCCACCCCGGAGACCCAGTACTTC.

Note on this clone: At one of its ends the junction is not consistent with the germline gene, which may arise from a read error. This rearrangement joins TRBV7-9 to TRBJ2-1; no firm D call. This CDR3 has 8 amino acids. Germline V gene sequence: CDR1 SEHNR, CDR2 FQNEAQ (reference sequence). The CDR3 nucleotides read TGTTCCAGCAGCCGGCAGTTCTTC. Amino acids: CSSSRQFF.

J is TRBJ2-3 and V is TRBV7-2; the D gene is possibly TRBD2 (5 bases). Per germline, CDR1 SGHTA and CDR2 FQGNSA. V was shortened by 5 bases and J by 0 bases, with 12 bases between the two germline ends. The CDR3 extends over 15 amino acids. In DNA form, the CDR3 reads TGTGCCAGCAGCCTTGGAGGTCCTAGCACAGATACGCAGTATTTT. Protein sequence: CASSLGGPSTDTQYF.

The chain links TRBV11-2 to TRBJ1-2; the D gene is possibly TRBD1 (6 bases). Deletions cut 3 bases from V and 4 bases from J, with 15 bases between. CDR1 and CDR2 from the germline V gene are SGHAT and FQNNGV. The CDR3 covers 15 residues. The CDR3 nucleotides read TGTGCCAGCAGCTTTGCACAGGGCGGTAGCTATGGCTACACCTTC. It yields the protein CASSFAQGGSYGYTF.

The CDR3 spells CASSPGQGFTEAFF. In DNA form, the CDR3 reads TGTGCCAGCAGCCCCGGACAGGGATTCACTGAAGCTTTCTTT. This chain uses TRBV6-6 with TRBJ1-1; 8 positions match TRBD1. Trimming took 6 bases from V and 4 from J; bases not matched to a gene: 7. Germline lookup yields CDR1 MNHNY and CDR2 SVGAGI (reference sequence). The CDR3 consists of 14 residues.

This clone showed up just once. The J gene is TRBJ1-1, the V gene TRBV7-3; D unclear. V lost 4 bases to trimming and J lost 1 base, with 7 bases between them. CDR3 size: 13 residues. Germline CDR1 is SGHTA and CDR2 is FQGTGA. This CDR3 is CASSSQRNTEAFF. Written as DNA, the CDR3 is TGTGCCAGCAGCTCCCAGCGGAACACTGAAGCTTTCTTT.

The gene calls are TRBV19 and TRBJ1-5; D perhaps matches TRBD1 (5 bases). Germline loops: CDR1 LNHDA, CDR2 SQIVND (reference sequence). Trimming removed 9 bases from V and 9 bases from J, with 15 bases in between. The CDR3 extends over 12 amino acids. The CDR3 region is CASPTDGPPQHF. In nucleotides, the CDR3 is TGTGCCAGCCCGACAGATGGTCCGCCCCAGCATTTT.

V and J are TRBV5-6 and TRBJ1-1; D gene unclear. The CDR3 is 13 residues long. Germline CDR1 reads SGHDT; CDR2 reads YYEEEE. V dropped 0 bases and J dropped 3 bases, with 6 bases sitting between them. The DNA of the CDR3 is TGTGCCAGCAGCTTGGCGGTAGACACTGAAGCTTTCTTT. Encoded protein: CASSLAVDTEAFF.

This chain links TRBV28 with TRBJ2-5; D ambiguous. Germline V CDR1 and CDR2: MDHEN, SYDVKM. V lost 2 bases, J lost 7 bases, and 8 bases lay in between. This CDR3 region has 12 residues. CDR3 residues: CASSLGGGTQYF. DNA of the CDR3: TGTGCCAGCAGTTTAGGCGGCGGGACCCAGTACTTC.

V gene TRBV2 combines with J gene TRBJ2-3, with D uncertain. Germline CDR1 SNHLY, CDR2 FYNNEI. The CDR3 sequence is 15 residues long. Trimming stripped 2 bases from V and 3 bases from J, with 12 bases between. The CDR3 DNA sequence: TGTGCCAGCAGTGAAAAAAGCCCAACTACAGATACGCAGTATTTT. Translation gives CASSEKSPTTDTQYF.

This sequence joins TRBV6-5 and TRBJ2-7; D remains ambiguous. V was clipped by 0 bases and J by 2 bases, with 8 bases between them. The CDR3 is made up of 14 amino acids. CDR1 and CDR2 (germline): MNHEY, SVGAGI. DNA of the CDR3: TGTGCCAGCAGTTACTCTTATGGCCCCTACGAGCAGTACTTC. Translated, it gives CASSYSYGPYEQYF.

This chain links TRBV10-3 with TRBJ2-2; D is possibly TRBD2 (5 bases). This CDR3 is 17 amino acids long. V gave up 0 bases and J gave up 6 bases, with 17 bases separating them. The germline CDR1 and CDR2 sequences are ENHRY and SYGVKD. CDR3 DNA: TGTGCCATCAGTGAGTCGAGAAGGCTCGTCGGGGCCGGGGAGCTGTTTTTT. Translated, it gives CAISESRRLVGAGELFF.

This clone was counted only a few times. The CDR3 region is CASNVQGLETQYF. DNA of the CDR3: TGTGCCAGCAACGTCCAGGGACTAGAGACCCAGTACTTC. J is TRBJ2-5 and V is TRBV28; a possible D gene is TRBD2 (6 bases). The germline V gene has CDR1 MDHEN and CDR2 SYDVKM. Trimming took 7 bases from V and 4 from J, leaving 13 bases between them. This CDR3 region has 13 residues. Complete variable domain (other parts from reference TRBV28 and TRBJ2-5): DVKVTQSSRYLVKRTGEKVFLECVQDMDHENMFWYRQDPGLGLRLIYFSYDVKMKEKGDIPEGYSVSREKKERFSLILESASTNQTSMYLCASNVQGLETQYFGPGTRLLVL.

The J gene is TRBJ1-1, the V gene TRBV5-1, with D tentatively TRBD1 (5 bases). The V end was cut by 0 bases, the J end by 4 bases, with 10 bases between. The CDR3 spans 14 residues. Germline-derived CDR1 and CDR2 are SGHRS and YFSETQ. This CDR3 is CASSLAVRVTEAFF. The CDR3 coding sequence is TGCGCCAGCAGCTTGGCCGTCAGGGTCACTGAAGCTTTCTTT.

The chain recombines TRBV9 with TRBJ1-6; D is unclear. Trimming removed 4 bases at V and 8 bases at J, with 25 bases between. The germline gives CDR1 SGDLS, CDR2 YYNGEE. The CDR3 totals 18 residues. CDR3 bases: TGTGCCAGCAGCCCCCGGGGAATAAGTATCGGGAGTGATTCACCCCTCCACTTT. The encoded protein is CASSPRGISIGSDSPLHF. The entire variable domain, with the rest obtained from reference TRBV9 and TRBJ1-6, is as follows: DSGVTQTPKHLITATGQRVTLRCSPRSGDLSVYWYQQSLDQGLQFLIQYYNGEERAKGNILERFSAQQFPDLHSELNLSSLELGDSALYFCASSPRGISIGSDSPLHFGNGTRLTVT.